This is a list of T cell receptor beta chains from one sample in a study of control samples from healthy donors and cancer patients. TCRdb's copy holds only in-frame clones and misses some; the assay was immunoSEQ multiplex PCR. The sample lists 120,000 or so clones, about 90% occurring once. The sequencing input was blood. Every receptor here comes from a man aged 45-65 years in good health. The CDR3 runs from the conserved cysteine through the conserved F or W. The order of the fields is J gene, D gene, clone size, V gene, CDR3 protein, CDR3 DNA. D genes are given only for firm matches. For some rows the clone size is stated as once, few or many, or as a class when expanded; others skip it.

TRBJ1-2 TRBD1 . TRBV27 CASRRNSGGDGYTF TGTGCCAGCCGACGGAACTCAGGGGGCGATGGCTACACCTTC
TRBJ2-7 . few TRBV6-5 CASSYSGVQVYEQYF TGTGCCAGCAGTTACTCGGGTGTTCAGGTTTACGAGCAGTACTTC
TRBJ2-2 . . TRBV19 CASSKASTGELFF TGTGCCAGTAGTAAAGCGAGCACCGGGGAGCTGTTTTTT
TRBJ2-3 . . TRBV9 CASSVEASDTQYF TGTGCCAGCAGCGTAGAAGCTTCAGATACGCAGTATTTT
TRBJ1-1 . . TRBV5-6 CASSLTGNTEAFF TGTGCCAGCAGCTTGACAGGGAATACTGAAGCTTTCTTT
TRBJ1-6 . . TRBV30 CAWTRTANSPLHF TGTGCCTGGACCAGGACGGCTAATTCACCCCTCCACTTT
TRBJ1-1 . . TRBV5-1 CASSLDLRGTEAFF TGCGCCAGCAGCCTAGATTTAAGGGGAACTGAAGCTTTCTTT
TRBJ1-2 TRBD1 . TRBV9 CASSRAGTGMNGYTF TGTGCCAGCAGCCGGGCCGGGACAGGGATGAATGGCTACACCTTC
TRBJ2-5 TRBD1 . TRBV5-6 CASSSGTGNQETQYF TGTGCCAGCAGCTCCGGGACAGGGAATCAAGAGACCCAGTACTTC
TRBJ1-4 . . TRBV9 CASSVGYSTNEKLFF TGTGCCAGCAGCGTAGGGTATTCAACTAATGAAAAACTGTTTTTT
TRBJ1-1 TRBD1 . TRBV15 CATSSTPGGFTEAFF TGTGCCACCAGCAGTACCCCAGGGGGCTTCACTGAAGCTTTCTTT
TRBJ2-2 TRBD1 . TRBV24-1 CATSDLGQGVTGELFF TGTGCCACCAGTGATTTGGGTCAGGGGGTTACCGGGGAGCTGTTTTTT
TRBJ2-1 . . TRBV13 CASSLGGARYNEQFF TGTGCCAGCAGCTTAGGGGGGGCGCGGTACAATGAGCAGTTCTTC
TRBJ2-7 . . TRBV18 CASSPPGALAYEQYF TGTGCCAGCTCACCACCGGGGGCGCTAGCCTACGAGCAGTACTTC
TRBJ2-7 . few TRBV6-1 CASSDGSSYEQYF TGTGCCAGCAGTGACGGAAGCTCCTACGAGCAGTACTTC
TRBJ2-7 TRBD2 . TRBV6-6 CASSYSSSGGGEQYF TGTGCCAGCAGTTACTCGTCTAGCGGGGGGGGCGAGCAGTACTTC
TRBJ1-6 . . TRBV27 CASSSPRGGLNSPLHF TGTGCCAGCAGTTCCCCTAGAGGCGGACTGAATTCACCCCTCCACTTT
TRBJ2-7 . . TRBV5-4 CASSLGQLGTYEQYF TGTGCCAGCAGCCTCGGACAGTTGGGGACCTACGAGCAGTACTTC
TRBJ2-6 . few TRBV5-1 CASSPGRNSGANVLTF TGCGCCAGCAGCCCGGGACGGAACTCTGGGGCCAACGTCCTGACTTTC
TRBJ2-3 TRBD1 . TRBV5-4 CASSLDQGADTQYF TGTGCCAGCAGCTTGGACCAGGGGGCAGATACGCAGTATTTT
TRBJ2-3 TRBD2 . TRBV19 CASSISAGGLDTQYF TGTGCCAGTAGTATTTCAGCGGGGGGGCTAGATACGCAGTATTTT
TRBJ2-7 TRBD1 . TRBV5-1 CASSLRQGGSYEQYF TGCGCCAGCAGCTTAAGACAGGGGGGATCCTACGAGCAGTACTTC
TRBJ1-6 . . TRBV27 CASSSPGPPAYNSPLHF TGTGCCAGCAGTTCCCCGGGCCCCCCGGCTTATAATTCACCCCTCCACTTT
TRBJ1-5 TRBD1 . TRBV19 CASSTLDRAQPQHF TGTGCCAGTAGTACCCTGGACAGGGCACAGCCCCAGCATTTT
TRBJ2-3 . . TRBV5-5 CASSSGPRSSSTDTQYF TGTGCCAGCAGCTCGGGACCGCGGTCGTCTAGCACAGATACGCAGTATTTT
TRBJ2-2 . . TRBV6-5 CATQGSTGELFF TGTGCCACCCAGGGAAGCACCGGGGAGCTGTTTTTT
TRBJ1-2 . . TRBV14 CASSQGHADYGYTF TGTGCCAGCAGCCAGGGACATGCAGACTATGGCTACACCTTC
TRBJ1-5 . . TRBV28 CASSSGGGANQPQHF TGTGCCAGCAGTTCAGGAGGGGGGGCCAATCAGCCCCAGCATTTT
TRBJ2-3 . . TRBV15 CATSGPDGADTQYF TGTGCCACCAGTGGCCCCGATGGGGCAGATACGCAGTATTTT
TRBJ2-3 . . TRBV14 CASSHRLRQGGDTQYF TGTGCCAGCAGCCATAGGCTTCGACAGGGAGGCGATACGCAGTATTTT
TRBJ1-6 . once TRBV7-4 CASSLRDKRFEYNSPLHF TGTGCCAGCAGCTTAAGGGACAAACGTTTTGAGTATAATTCACCCCTCCACTTT
TRBJ2-7 . . TRBV5-4 CASSSRNEQYF TGTGCCAGCAGCTCTAGAAACGAGCAGTACTTC
TRBJ1-1 . . TRBV5-1 CASSLVGGRPDEAFF TGCGCCAGCAGCTTGGTTGGGGGGCGCCCCGATGAAGCTTTCTTT
TRBJ1-5 . . TRBV7-9 CASSPQVSNQPQHF TGTGCCAGCAGCCCCCAGGTAAGCAATCAGCCCCAGCATTTT
TRBJ1-2 . . TRBV10-3 CAILSQGEGPNYGYTF TGTGCCATTCTAAGTCAAGGGGAGGGCCCTAACTATGGCTACACCTTC
TRBJ2-1 . . TRBV18 CASSPLAQGDEQFF TGTGCCAGCTCACCCCTCGCTCAGGGCGATGAGCAGTTCTTC
TRBJ1-2 . . TRBV27 CASRSITGKTDGYTF TGTGCCAGCAGGTCAATCACAGGGAAAACCGATGGCTACACCTTC
TRBJ1-1 . . TRBV5-1 CASSLDPVAEAFF TGCGCCAGCAGCCTCGACCCCGTTGCTGAAGCTTTCTTT
TRBJ1-1 . . TRBV9 CASSVGQDRNTEAFF TGTGCCAGCAGCGTAGGCCAGGACAGGAACACTGAAGCTTTCTTT
TRBJ2-1 . . TRBV4-1 CASSHPLGNEQFF TGCGCCAGCAGCCACCCTCTAGGCAATGAGCAGTTCTTC
TRBJ1-2 . . TRBV5-6 CASRMMGGYTF TGTGCCAGCAGAATGATGGGCGGCTACACCTTC
TRBJ2-5 TRBD2 . TRBV30 CAWSVLSGGRREETQYF TGTGCCTGGAGTGTACTATCGGGGGGGCGCCGCGAGGAGACCCAGTACTTC
TRBJ2-7 . . TRBV5-8 CASSLEPGLIYEQYF TGTGCCAGCAGCTTGGAACCAGGCTTGATCTACGAGCAGTACTTC
TRBJ2-3 . . TRBV7-2 CASAKFGGDTQYF TGTGCCAGCGCCAAGTTTGGGGGAGATACGCAGTATTTT
TRBJ1-3 . . TRBV12-3/TRBV12-4 CASMRTGNTIYF TGTGCCAGCATGAGGACTGGAAACACCATATATTTT
TRBJ1-5 . . TRBV23-1 CASSLRKVPYSNQPQHF TGCGCCAGCAGTCTCCGAAAGGTCCCGTATAGCAATCAGCCCCAGCATTTT
TRBJ1-4 TRBD1 . TRBV2 CASIQGGTNEKLFF TGTGCCAGCATCCAGGGGGGGACTAATGAAAAACTGTTTTTT
TRBJ1-1 TRBD1 . TRBV18 CASRTGGNTEAFF TGTGCCAGCAGGACAGGGGGCAACACTGAAGCTTTCTTT
TRBJ2-3 . . TRBV6-5 CASRTFGSTDTQYF TGTGCCAGCAGGACCTTCGGGAGCACAGATACGCAGTATTTT
TRBJ2-7 TRBD1 few TRBV7-9 CASSSEGANHEQYF TGTGCCAGCAGCTCCGAGGGGGCAAACCACGAGCAGTACTTC